This paragraph reports one T cell receptor beta chain. Its matching antigen is unknown. PCR involved 60 Vbeta and 13 Jbeta primers. Sequencing used immunoSEQ multiplex PCR; TCRdb keeps in-frame clones, though not all of them. The top ten clones hold approximately 10% of a sample with roughly 120,000 clones, roughly 82% of them seen once. These data come from a study of cytomegalovirus exposure and HLA in healthy donors. The CDR3 runs to 13 residues. Germline V lookup: CDR1 LNHDA, CDR2 SQIVND (reference sequence). Trimming stripped 3 bases from V and 4 bases from J, with 9 bases between. Study-level points and caveats: TCR beta sequences numbering about 17,000 were associated with HLA alleles at 0.05 false discovery rate in a later analysis.

J is TRBJ1-1 and V is TRBV19; D call uncertain. This TCR was recovered from a male donor in good health and CMV-seropositive. Sequencing was performed on PBMCs. The CDR3 sequence: CASSITETTEAFF. The CDR3 coding sequence is TGTGCCAGTAGTATTACAGAAACCACTGAAGCTTTCTTT.